This TCR beta chain was captured in a study of cytomegalovirus exposure and HLA in healthy donors. CDR1 and CDR2 from the germline V gene are MNHEY and SMNVEV (reference sequence). With V trimmed by 4 bases and J by 6 bases, 5 bases remained unmatched. The CDR3 is made up of 15 amino acids. General study points: Three chains tied to CMV proved CMV antigen-specific in vitro.

Of note for this clone: The target antigen is unknown.

The data were produced by immunoSEQ multiplex PCR, yet TCRdb's version contains in-frame clones alone and is incomplete. The table shows over 150,000 clones, with approximately 86% occurring only once. Material: PBMCs. The sequence was collected from a man younger than 35 in good health and CMV-seropositive. The chain uses TRBV27 and TRBJ2-1; 11 nucleotides agree with TRBD2. The CDR3 is CASSSGLAEGNEQFF. CDR3 in DNA: TGTGCCAGCAGTTCGGGACTAGCGGAGGGCAATGAGCAGTTCTTC.